The 13 T cell receptor beta chains below come from one sample, sequenced in a study of blood T cell repertoires in COVID-19. This table comes from immunoSEQ multiplex PCR, and its TCRdb copy is limited to in-frame clones, with some not included. The repertoire holds about 220,000 clones, with about nine tenths as singletons. Input material: PBMCs or T cells enriched from blood (not recorded which). The source of these receptors is a woman aged 40 to 50 with acute COVID-19.

The V call is TRBV9, the J call TRBJ1-2, with 9 bases fitting TRBD1. In germline, CDR1 is SGDLS, CDR2 YYNGEE. The CDR3 loop spans 14 amino acids. The trim removed 4 bases at V and 8 bases at J, leaving 9 bases unmatched. CDR3 loop: CASSPGQGKRGYTF. The CDR3 bases are TGTGCCAGCAGCCCGGGACAGGGTAAACGGGGCTACACCTTC.

This clone was recorded a few times. The rearrangement links TRBV18 to TRBJ2-7; 10 bases are shared with TRBD1. Germline V gene data show CDR1 as KGHSH and CDR2 as LQKENI. This CDR3 has 16 amino acids. J lost 0 bases, V lost 0 bases, and 2 bases had no gene match. CDR3 residues: CASSPPDRGSSYEQYV. The CDR3 DNA reads as TGTGCCAGCTCACCACCGGACAGGGGGAGCTCCTACGAGCAGTACGTC.

The V and J genes are TRBV19 and TRBJ2-5, with 8 bases that match TRBD1. Germline V gene data show CDR1 as LNHDA and CDR2 as SQIVND (reference sequence). The CDR3 covers 13 residues. V lost 8 bases and J lost 4; bases outside the gene matches: 6. The CDR3 protein is CASSTGGGETQYF. For the CDR3, the DNA is TGTGCCAGTTCAACAGGGGGAGGAGAGACCCAGTACTTC. Drawing the rest from reference TRBV19 and TRBJ2-5, the complete variable domain is DGGITQSPKYLFRKEGQNVTLSCEQNLNHDAMYWYRQDPGQGLRLIYYSQIVNDFQKGDIAEGYSVSREKKESFPLTVTSAQKNPTAFYLCASSTGGGETQYFGPGTRLLVL.

The J gene is TRBJ1-1, the V gene TRBV5-1; D may be TRBD1 (6 bases). CDR3 length: 15 residues. Germline V gives CDR1 SGHRS, CDR2 YFSETQ. Trimming stripped 4 bases from V and 3 bases from J, with 16 bases between. The CDR3 DNA reads TGCGCCAGCAGCCACAGGGTTGATAGGGACACTGAAGCTTTCTTT. Translating gives CASSHRVDRDTEAFF. The complete variable domain, with remaining parts taken from reference TRBV5-1 and TRBJ1-1, reads KAGVTQTPRYLIKTRGQQVTLSCSPISGHRSVSWYQQTPGQGLQFLFEYFSETQRNKGNFPGRFSGRQFSNSRSEMNVSTLELGDSALYLCASSHRVDRDTEAFFGQGTRLTVV.

The chain has TRBV7-8 and TRBJ1-1, with a possible D match to TRBD1 (5 bases). Trimming took off 1 base at V and 0 bases at J, with 12 bases between the two ends. The V gene's germline CDR1 is SGHVS and CDR2 FQNEAQ. The CDR3 is made up of 16 amino acids. CDR3 nucleotide sequence: TGTGCCAGCAGCTTAGGAACAGGTACTTTGAACACTGAAGCTTTCTTT. It codes for CASSLGTGTLNTEAFF.

This sequence joins TRBV19 and TRBJ2-7, with D tentatively TRBD1 (6 bases). The CDR3 loop spans 13 amino acids. In germline, CDR1 is LNHDA, CDR2 SQIVND (reference sequence). Trimming removed 2 bases at V and 4 bases at J, with 9 bases between. Here the CDR3 reads CASSITGLYEQYF. As DNA, the CDR3 is TGTGCCAGTAGTATAACAGGGCTGTACGAGCAGTACTTC.

The chain is built from TRBV28 and TRBJ1-1; 10 bases match TRBD1. V shed 3 bases, J shed 1 base, and the junction held 11 bases outside the gene matches. Germline loops: CDR1 MDHEN, CDR2 SYDVKM. This CDR3 comprises 18 residues. CDR3 loop: CASSFPDRGPLKNTEAFF. The CDR3, as DNA: TGTGCCAGCAGTTTTCCAGACAGGGGGCCTCTAAAGAACACTGAAGCTTTCTTT.

J is TRBJ2-2 and V is TRBV7-8; D possibly corresponds to TRBD2 (6 bases). Per germline, CDR1 SGHVS and CDR2 FQNEAQ. Trimming stripped 2 bases from V and 1 base from J, with 11 bases between. The CDR3 length is 16 residues. The CDR3, as DNA: TGTGCCAGCAGCTTATTACGGGGGAGGAACACCGGGGAGCTGTTTTTT. It encodes CASSLLRGRNTGELFF.

V and J are TRBV6-4 and TRBJ2-3; 8 nucleotides agree with TRBD1. Looked up from germline, CDR1 is MRHNA and CDR2 is SNTAGT. V was clipped by 3 bases and J by 2 bases; unmatched bases: 7. This CDR3 comprises 16 residues. The CDR3 DNA follows: TGTGCCAGCAGTGATACAGGACAGGGCTACACAGATACGCAGTATTTT. Residues: CASSDTGQGYTDTQYF.

This chain joins TRBV12-3 or TRBV12-4 and TRBJ1-1; TRBD1 aligns across 7 bases. V shed 10 bases, J shed 4 bases, and the junction held 9 bases outside the gene matches. The CDR3 length is 13 residues. The CDR3 DNA sequence: TGTGCCACCTTCACAGGGGCTTTCACTGAAGCTTTCTTT. This encodes CATFTGAFTEAFF.

The chain carries TRBV7-8 and TRBJ1-6; D gene uncertain. The CDR3 extends over 12 amino acids. The V end was cut by 5 bases, the J end by 13 bases, with 12 bases between. Germline CDR1 and CDR2: SGHVS and FQNEAQ. CDR3 coding DNA: TGTGCCAGCAGCCTACCCCTGGCCCCCCTCCACTTT. It translates to CASSLPLAPLHF.

J is TRBJ1-5 and V is TRBV2, with D tentatively TRBD1 (5 bases). The V end was cut by 3 bases, the J end by 0 bases, with 18 bases between. CDR3 length: 18 amino acids. The germline gives CDR1 SNHLY, CDR2 FYNNEI. CDR3: CASSDWGERESSNQPQHF. The CDR3 DNA reads as TGTGCCAGCAGTGATTGGGGGGAGCGGGAGAGTAGCAATCAGCCCCAGCATTTT. The whole variable domain, remainder taken from reference TRBV2 and TRBJ1-5, is EPEVTQTPSHQVTQMGQEVILRCVPISNHLYFYWYRQILGQKVEFLVSFYNNEISEKSEIFDDQFSVERPDGSNFTLKIRSTKLEDSAMYFCASSDWGERESSNQPQHFGDGTRLSIL.

This clone has more than one count but fewer than ten. This chain joins TRBV10-1 and TRBJ1-6; D is unresolved. CDR1 is WNHNN and CDR2 is SYGVQD in the germline V gene (reference sequence). The CDR3 runs 13 residues. Trimming stripped 2 bases from V and 8 bases from J, with 7 bases between. The CDR3 nucleotides are TGCGCCAGCAGTGAGAGGGAGTATTCACCCCTCCACTTT. Its protein product is CASSEREYSPLHF.